This paragraph reports one TCR beta chain. Its antigen remains unidentified. Deletions cut 5 bases from V and 8 bases from J, with 19 bases between. CDR3 length: 15 residues. The germline V gene encodes CDR1 SEHNR and CDR2 FQNEAQ (reference sequence). Constant-region reverse primers amplified full-length variable regions, followed by semi-nested Nested Universal Primer A PCR. Using its own MiXCR run on the 5' RACE reads, TCRdb lists one record per CDR3 protein. This repertoire shows about 53,000 distinct CDR3 sequences, around 24% found once; its top ten account for 2.5% to 4%. General study points: Whole repertoires were not studied in the larger cohort, only one V-J beta rearrangement. Greatest tumor Treg TCR overlap was with tumor naive CD4+ cells. In terms of TCR gene usage, tumor memory CD4+ T cells clustered together with blood and lymph node memory CD4+ cells, as well as with lymph node naive CD4+ cells.

Material: tumor-infiltrating naive CD4+ T cells sorted from the breast tumor. The subset here: naive CD4+ T cells, CD4+CD45RA+CD25-. This TCR was recovered from a female donor with breast cancer. This sequence joins TRBV7-9 and TRBJ2-1; D remains unclear. CDR3 DNA: TGTGCCAGCAGCCCCCCCTTTAGGCTTGGAGATGAGCAGTTCTTC. This encodes CASSPPFRLGDEQFF.